The 29 T cell receptor beta chains given below trace back to one sample, sequenced in a study of CD4+ T cells in melanoma (dated by TCRdb to 2021 to 2024). The method was the immunoSEQ multiplex PCR assay. Here the immuneACCESS table is served through TCRdb, limited to in-frame sequences with V and J called. Missing clones are a known gap in these copies; in checked studies unresolved V genes cover under half, and the rest lacks a known reason. This sample is represented by 50,000 to 60,000 clones; approximately 74% of them were singletons. Roughly 4.5% of the sample goes to the ten largest clones. Sequenced sample: tumor tissue. These receptors originate from a human donor with melanoma.

Only a few counts were recorded for this clone. V is TRBV27 and J is TRBJ1-1; no definite D call. This CDR3 region has 13 residues. The germline gives CDR1 MNHEY, CDR2 SMNVEV (reference sequence). The V end lost 5 bases, the J end lost 1 base, and 8 bases lay between the germline ends. This chain's CDR3 is CASSPGWNTEAFF. DNA of the CDR3: TGTGCCAGCAGTCCAGGCTGGAACACTGAAGCTTTCTTT.

V is TRBV7-3 and J is TRBJ1-1; D is ambiguous. Germline lookup yields CDR1 SGHTA and CDR2 FQGTGA. The CDR3 spans 14 residues. V was pared by 1 base and J by 1 base, with 7 bases between. As DNA, the CDR3 is TGTGCCAGCAGCTTAAGCCCAGGGAACACTGAAGCTTTCTTT. Amino acids: CASSLSPGNTEAFF.

The rearrangement joins TRBV27 to TRBJ1-2; perhaps TRBD1 as D (5 bases). Germline loops: CDR1 MNHEY, CDR2 SMNVEV (reference sequence). Trimming removed 4 bases at V and 8 bases at J, with 17 bases between. CDR3 length: 14 residues. CDR3 coding DNA: TGTGCCAGCAGTTACGAGTGGGGGTATGGAGGCTACACCTTC. Translation gives CASSYEWGYGGYTF.

The chain employs TRBV13 and TRBJ2-6; a possible D gene is TRBD1 (5 bases). The CDR3 loop spans 16 amino acids. V was pared by 1 base and J by 3 bases, with 10 bases between. Germline assignment: CDR1 PRHDT and CDR2 FYEKMQ (reference sequence). The CDR3 nucleotides are TGTGCCAGCAGCTTAGACAGGAACCTTGGGGCCAACGTCCTGACTTTC. Translating it yields CASSLDRNLGANVLTF. Full variable domain (rest looked up from reference TRBV13 and TRBJ2-6): AAGVIQSPRHLIKEKRETATLKCYPIPRHDTVYWYQQGPGQDPQFLISFYEKMQSDKGSIPDRFSAQQFSDYHSELNMSSLELGDSALYFCASSLDRNLGANVLTFGAGSRLTVL.

Sample share makes this clone medium-sized (0.01 to 0.1%). The rearrangement links TRBV5-4 to TRBJ2-7; a possible D gene is TRBD2 (6 bases). With 0 bases removed from V and 0 bases from J, the gap between germline ends came to 10 bases. Germline V lookup: CDR1 SGHNT, CDR2 YYREEE (reference sequence). The CDR3 covers 15 residues. CDR3 sequence (DNA): TGTGCCAGCAGCTTGGCCGCCGGGAGCTCCTACGAGCAGTACTTC. Translation: CASSLAAGSSYEQYF. The full variable domain, its missing parts supplied by reference TRBV5-4 and TRBJ2-7, is ETGVTQSPTHLIKTRGQQVTLRCSSQSGHNTVSWYQQALGQGPQFIFQYYREEENGRGNFPPRFSGLQFPNYSSELNVNALELDDSALYLCASSLAAGSSYEQYFGPGTRLTVT.

This chain uses TRBV18 with TRBJ2-7; a weak D match, TRBD2 (7 bases). V lost 2 bases and J 5 bases, leaving 13 bases between the germline ends. The CDR3 spans 14 residues. Germline loops: CDR1 KGHSH, CDR2 LQKENI. The CDR3 reads CASSPVAGADEQYF. CDR3 nucleotides: TGTGCCAGCTCACCAGTCGCGGGGGCCGACGAGCAGTACTTC.

The genes are TRBV28 and TRBJ1-5; TRBD1 matches at 7 bases. Germline assignment: CDR1 MDHEN and CDR2 SYDVKM. The CDR3 length is 14 residues. Losses at the gene ends were 6 bases for V and 9 bases for J; bases not matched to a gene: 11. CDR3 DNA: TGTGCCAGCAGAAAGACAGGGTGGACGATGCCCCAGCATTTT. Amino acids: CASRKTGWTMPQHF.

The chain links TRBV7-2 to TRBJ1-2; the match to TRBD1 covers 9 bases. The CDR3 contains 15 residues. V lost 2 bases, J lost 0 bases, and 1 base stayed unmatched. CDR1 and CDR2 (germline): SGHTA, FQGNSA. The CDR3 loop is CASSLWTGANYGYTF. Written as DNA, the CDR3 is TGTGCCAGCAGCTTATGGACAGGGGCTAACTATGGCTACACCTTC.

The gene calls are TRBV14 and TRBJ2-1; D may be TRBD1 (7 bases). Trimming took 4 bases from V and 6 from J, leaving 13 bases between them. The CDR3 contains 14 residues. Germline-derived CDR1 and CDR2 are SGHDN and FVKESK. The CDR3 nucleotides are TGTGCCAGCAGCCCCAGGGGGGCCCTCAATGAGCAGTTCTTC. Residues: CASSPRGALNEQFF.

This clone was seen once. The genes are TRBV4-3 and TRBJ1-3, with D uncertain. The CDR3 loop spans 15 amino acids. V was trimmed by 0 bases and J by 2 bases, leaving 8 bases between them. Germline V gene lookup returns CDR1 LGHNA and CDR2 YSLEER. This CDR3 is CASSQEPVAGNTIYF. The CDR3 DNA sequence: TGCGCCAGCAGCCAAGAGCCGGTGGCTGGAAACACCATATATTTT.

This clone has ten or more counts. This chain connects TRBV7-9 to TRBJ1-5; D may be TRBD1 (6 bases). Per germline, CDR1 SEHNR and CDR2 FQNEAQ (reference sequence). Between the trimmed V and J ends, which lost 0 bases and 4 bases, there was a span of 13 bases. The CDR3 loop spans 16 amino acids. CDR3 amino acids: CASSLALGRGNQPQHF. In nucleotides, the CDR3 is TGTGCCAGCAGCTTAGCGCTCGGCAGGGGAAATCAGCCCCAGCATTTT.

The J gene is TRBJ1-6, the V gene TRBV6-6; no definite D call. V shed 6 bases and J shed 10 bases, with 16 bases lying between them. Germline lookup yields CDR1 MNHNY and CDR2 SVGAGI (reference sequence). The CDR3 is 14 amino acids. CDR3 DNA: TGTGCCAGCAGCTACAGACCTCGAGGGTCACCCCTCCACTTT. Its protein is CASSYRPRGSPLHF.

The chain employs TRBV5-6 and TRBJ2-7; D is unresolved. Germline-derived CDR1 and CDR2 are SGHDT and YYEEEE. The V end lost 2 bases, the J end lost 4 bases, and 4 bases lay between the germline ends. The CDR3 spans 11 residues. The CDR3 sequence: CASSFGYEQYF. For the CDR3, the DNA is TGTGCCAGCAGCTTTGGTTACGAGCAGTACTTC.

With respect to this clone: One end of the junction is discordant with germline, which a read error may explain. V is TRBV7-3 and J is TRBJ2-7; 7 bases map to TRBD1. This CDR3 has 15 amino acids. Germline CDR1 SGHTA, CDR2 FQGTGA. The CDR3 nucleotides read TGTGCCAGCAGCGTAACAGGGGAGAGCTCCTACGAGCAGTACTTC. Translating it yields CASSVTGESSYEQYF.

This clone was counted between two and nine times. V gene TRBV5-3 combines with J gene TRBJ1-2; perhaps TRBD1 as D (6 bases). TRBV5-3 is labeled an ORF, and its function is uncertain. V was trimmed by 3 bases and J by 3 bases, leaving 15 bases between them. This CDR3 has 15 amino acids. The CDR3 sequence is CARSSAPEGDYGYTF. For the CDR3, the DNA is TGTGCCAGAAGCTCTGCACCAGAGGGGGACTATGGCTACACCTTC.

This clone has a single count. This rearrangement joins TRBV7-9 to TRBJ1-2, with D hard to call. Trimming took 1 base from V and 4 from J, leaving 10 bases between them. The CDR3 is 14 amino acids. The germline gives CDR1 SEHNR, CDR2 FQNEAQ (reference sequence). CDR3 nucleotides: TGTGCCAGCAGCTTAGAGGGCGGACGCTATGGCTACACCTTC. Translated: CASSLEGGRYGYTF.

The V gene is TRBV10-1, the J gene TRBJ2-5; D may be TRBD1 or TRBD2 (7 bases each). Germline-derived CDR1 and CDR2 are WNHNN and SYGVQD (reference sequence). The CDR3 extends over 12 amino acids. V lost 2 bases to trimming and J lost 12 bases, with 13 bases between them. The CDR3 nucleotides read TGCGCCAGCAGTGAGCCAGCGGGACAGAAGTACTTC. Its translation is CASSEPAGQKYF.

The chain is built from TRBV5-4 and TRBJ2-2; TRBD1 matches at 8 bases. V lost 6 bases to trimming and J lost 1 base; unmatched junction nucleotides: 5. There are 15 residues in the CDR3. CDR1 SGHNT and CDR2 YYREEE come from the germline V gene (reference sequence). The CDR3 here is CASIDGQGNTGELFF. The CDR3 nucleotides are TGTGCCAGCATCGACGGACAGGGGAACACCGGGGAGCTGTTTTTT. Complete variable domain (other parts from reference TRBV5-4 and TRBJ2-2): ETGVTQSPTHLIKTRGQQVTLRCSSQSGHNTVSWYQQALGQGPQFIFQYYREEENGRGNFPPRFSGLQFPNYSSELNVNALELDDSALYLCASIDGQGNTGELFFGEGSRLTVL.

The chain recombines TRBV6-5 with TRBJ1-2; 9 bases map to TRBD1. This CDR3 spans 14 amino acids. Trimming took 6 bases from V and 5 from J; bases not matched to a gene: 7. Germline CDR1 reads MNHEY; CDR2 reads SVGAGI. CDR3 coding DNA: TGTGCCAGCAGCTACGGACAGGGGAGGTATGGCTACACCTTC. This codes for CASSYGQGRYGYTF.

The V and J genes are TRBV7-6 and TRBJ2-1; D is undetermined. Germline CDR1 reads SGHVS; CDR2 reads FNYEAQ. The V and J ends lost 3 bases and 6 bases respectively, with 3 bases between them. The CDR3 length is 11 residues. CDR3 loop: CASSFGNEQFF. The CDR3 region has the DNA TGTGCCAGCAGCTTCGGCAATGAGCAGTTCTTC.

The rearrangement uses TRBV29-1 and TRBJ1-3; D not certain. The CDR3 has 14 amino acids. Trimming removed 7 bases at V and 0 bases at J, with 13 bases between. Looked up from germline, CDR1 is SQVTM and CDR2 is ANQGSEA. The CDR3 bases are TGCAGCGCCGTTCCGACCAGCTCTGGAAACACCATATATTTT. The encoded protein is CSAVPTSSGNTIYF. Full variable domain (outside the CDR3, taken from reference TRBV29-1 and TRBJ1-3): SAVISQKPSRDICQRGTSLTIQCQVDSQVTMMFWYRQQPGQSLTLIATANQGSEATYESGFVIDKFPISRPNLTFSTLTVSNMSPEDSSIYLCSAVPTSSGNTIYFGEGSWLTVV.

The chain has TRBV28 and TRBJ1-6; maybe TRBD1 (5 bases). Germline assignment: CDR1 MDHEN and CDR2 SYDVKM. The V end lost 2 bases, the J end lost 7 bases, and 9 bases lay between the germline ends. This CDR3 contains 14 residues. CDR3 protein: CASSLTGSNSPLHF. CDR3 sequence (DNA): TGTGCCAGCAGTTTAACAGGTTCGAATTCACCCCTCCACTTT.

The genes are TRBV15 and TRBJ1-1, with 11 bases that match TRBD1. Trimming cost V 4 bases and J 10 bases; bases outside gene matches: 5. The germline V gene encodes CDR1 LNHNV and CDR2 YYDKDF (reference sequence). This CDR3 spans 13 amino acids. The CDR3 DNA reads TGTGCCACCAGCACCCAGGACAGGGGGCCAGCTTTCTTT. Protein product: CATSTQDRGPAFF.

This chain joins TRBV18 and TRBJ2-2; no reliable D call. V lost 0 bases, J lost 2 bases, and 13 bases lay in between. This CDR3 has 17 residues. Looked up from germline, CDR1 is KGHSH and CDR2 is LQKENI. The chain's CDR3 is CASSPPRTEDNTGELFF. As DNA, the CDR3 is TGTGCCAGCTCACCACCAAGGACGGAAGACAACACCGGGGAGCTGTTTTTT.

This chain uses TRBV5-6 with TRBJ2-3; no clear D gene. The germline gives CDR1 SGHDT, CDR2 YYEEEE. This CDR3 has 12 residues. The V end was cut by 4 bases, the J end by 5 bases, with 8 bases between. The CDR3: CASSKMVDTQYF. The CDR3, as DNA: TGTGCCAGCAGCAAGATGGTAGATACGCAGTATTTT.

This clone has just a few counts. The chain has TRBV19 and TRBJ1-4, with 7 bases that match TRBD1. CDR1 LNHDA and CDR2 SQIVND come from the germline V gene (reference sequence). The CDR3 is made up of 13 amino acids. Germline trimming cut 6 bases from V and 5 bases from J; bases unmatched to any gene: 3. The DNA of the CDR3 is TGTGCCAGTAGCCACAGGGGCAATGAAAAACTGTTTTTT. Translating gives CASSHRGNEKLFF.

The chain links TRBV5-1 to TRBJ1-1; TRBD1 aligns across 9 bases. The CDR3 spans 15 residues. V shed 4 bases, J shed 5 bases, and the junction held 9 bases outside the gene matches. The V gene's germline CDR1 is SGHRS and CDR2 YFSETQ. CDR3 residues: CASSPEDRGLTEAFF. The CDR3 bases are TGCGCCAGCAGCCCGGAGGACAGGGGATTAACTGAAGCTTTCTTT.

The table lists this clone with a count of one. The V gene is TRBV28, the J gene TRBJ2-7; 9 positions match TRBD2. The CDR3 is made up of 13 amino acids. Germline V lookup: CDR1 MDHEN, CDR2 SYDVKM. The junction had 6 bases not matched to a gene; V was cut back by 5 bases and J by 7 bases. The CDR3 sequence is CASSNNLAGEQYF. CDR3 sequence (DNA): TGTGCCAGCAGTAACAACCTAGCGGGGGAGCAGTACTTC.

The chain carries TRBV19 and TRBJ1-5; D gene ambiguous. Per germline, CDR1 LNHDA and CDR2 SQIVND (reference sequence). Trimming removed 1 base at V and 4 bases at J, with 11 bases between. The CDR3 covers 15 residues. The CDR3 DNA sequence: TGTGCCAGTAGTATAGTGGATTTTCCAAATCAGCCCCAGCATTTT. This codes for CASSIVDFPNQPQHF.